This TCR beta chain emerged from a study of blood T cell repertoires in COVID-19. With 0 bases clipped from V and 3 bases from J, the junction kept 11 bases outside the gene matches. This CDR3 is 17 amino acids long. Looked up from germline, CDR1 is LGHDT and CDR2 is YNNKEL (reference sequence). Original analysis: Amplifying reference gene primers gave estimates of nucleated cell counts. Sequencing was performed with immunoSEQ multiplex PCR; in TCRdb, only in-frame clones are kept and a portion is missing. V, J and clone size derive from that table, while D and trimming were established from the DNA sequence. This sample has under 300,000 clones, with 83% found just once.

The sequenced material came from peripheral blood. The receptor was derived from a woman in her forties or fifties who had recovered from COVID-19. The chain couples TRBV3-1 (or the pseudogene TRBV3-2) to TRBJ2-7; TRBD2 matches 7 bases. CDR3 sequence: CASSQDVGRESYYEQYF. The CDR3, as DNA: TGTGCCAGCAGCCAAGACGTGGGGCGGGAGAGCTACTACGAGCAGTACTTC.